This entry is about one T cell receptor beta chain. Its antigen remains unidentified. This CDR3 has 14 residues. In germline, CDR1 is MDHEN, CDR2 SYDVKM. The V gene end was trimmed by 8 bases and the J gene end by 5 bases; junction bases not matched to a gene: 10. TCRdb's copy holds only in-frame clones and misses some; the assay was immunoSEQ multiplex PCR. This table has around 160,000 clones, about 89% appearing once. These data are taken from a study of cytomegalovirus exposure and HLA in healthy donors. Overall study results and limits: It was reportedly the case that the classifier diagnosed cytomegalovirus status with high specificity and sensitivity. The investigators catalogued 150 to 200 TCR beta chains as cytomegalovirus-associated.

The sample consisted of PBMCs. The rearrangement links TRBV28 to TRBJ1-1, with 8 bases matching TRBD1. The clonotype was recovered from a woman between 18 and 30 years old in good health and CMV-seropositive. CDR3 protein: CASEEDRAGTEAFF. CDR3 bases: TGTGCCAGCGAGGAGGACAGGGCAGGAACTGAAGCTTTCTTT.